This T cell receptor (beta chain) was sequenced during a study of cytomegalovirus exposure and HLA in healthy donors. The PCR contained 60 Vbeta and 13 Jbeta primers. This table comes from immunoSEQ multiplex PCR, and its TCRdb copy is limited to in-frame clones, with some not included. The sample lists around 130,000 clones; more than 60% were seen once. The CDR3 length is 15 residues. V lost 1 base, J lost 7 bases, and 12 bases lay in between. Germline V gene sequence: CDR1 SGHKS, CDR2 YYEKEE (reference sequence). Findings and caveats of the study: An Asian-associated ancestry cluster reportedly showed fewer N-insertions than the roughly 670-donor mean in a later analysis. About 150 TCR beta chains were listed as cytomegalovirus-associated. With DRB1 most and HLA-C fewest, TCR association rates differed between HLA loci in a later analysis.

This clone turned up a few times. Its antigen remains unidentified. The material sequenced was PBMCs. This rearrangement joins TRBV5-5 to TRBJ1-6; D is unclear. The source of this sequence is a woman in her 40s in good health and CMV-seropositive. The CDR3 loop reads CASSLNGNPNSPLHF. The CDR3 coding sequence is TGTGCCAGCAGCTTGAACGGGAACCCCAATTCACCCCTCCACTTT. The entire variable domain, with the rest obtained from reference TRBV5-5 and TRBJ1-6, is as follows: DAGVTQSPTHLIKTRGQQVTLRCSPISGHKSVSWYQQVLGQGPQFIFQYYEKEERGRGNFPDRFSARQFPNYSSELNVNALLLGDSALYLCASSLNGNPNSPLHFGNGTRLTVT.